These 8 T cell receptor beta chains came from one sample sequenced in a study of blood T cell repertoires in COVID-19. The method was immunoSEQ multiplex PCR; TCRdb's version includes in-frame clones alone and lacks a portion of them. Of about 130,000 clones detected, 70% to 85% appear once; the ten largest clones hold about 10%. The sample was PBMCs or T cells enriched from blood (not recorded which). These receptors originate from a man aged 50 or older who had recovered from COVID-19.

CDR3 in DNA: TGCGCCAGCAGCTCGGACGGGAAACTCACAGATACGCAGTATTTT. It translates to CASSSDGKLTDTQYF. This sequence joins TRBV5-1 and TRBJ2-3, with D perhaps matching TRBD2 (5 bases). Trimming left V 3 bases short and J 2 bases short, with 13 bases between. The length of the CDR3 is 15 residues. In germline, CDR1 is SGHRS, CDR2 YFSETQ.

This clone was seen more than once but under ten times. The chain recombines TRBV4-2 with TRBJ1-6; TRBD1 matches 10 bases. There are 14 residues in the CDR3. The V gene end was trimmed by 3 bases and the J gene end by 7 bases; junction bases not matched to a gene: 0. Germline assignment: CDR1 LGHNA and CDR2 YNFKEQ. The CDR3 coding sequence is TGTGCCAGCAGCCAGGGACAGGGGAATTCACCCCTCCACTTT. This gives the protein CASSQGQGNSPLHF.

The gene calls are TRBV15 and TRBJ2-5; D not resolved. This CDR3 region has 14 residues. CDR1 and CDR2 (germline): LNHNV, YYDKDF (reference sequence). V dropped 8 bases and J dropped 0 bases, with 13 bases sitting between them. The CDR3 nucleotides are TGTGCCACCGAGGCCGCCTTGTACCAAGAGACCCAGTACTTC. It yields the protein CATEAALYQETQYF.

The V gene is TRBV5-1, the J gene TRBJ2-1; 8 bases agree with TRBD1. The V gene end was trimmed by 4 bases and the J gene end by 5 bases; junction bases not matched to a gene: 8. CDR1 SGHRS and CDR2 YFSETQ come from the germline V gene. CDR3 length: 15 amino acids. The CDR3: CASSRTGFGDNEQFF. The CDR3 coding sequence is TGCGCCAGCAGCAGGACAGGGTTTGGGGACAATGAGCAGTTCTTC.

This clone was detected only a few times. CDR3 DNA: TGTGCCAGCAGCCCAGCGGTCGGGACAGGGTTCTACGAGCAGTACTTC. Translation: CASSPAVGTGFYEQYF. The chain employs TRBV7-9 and TRBJ2-7, with 9 bases lining up with TRBD1. V was pared by 5 bases and J by 3 bases, with 11 bases of the junction left unmatched. Germline CDR1 reads SEHNR; CDR2 reads FQNEAQ (reference sequence). The CDR3 has 16 residues. Combining the CDR3 with reference TRBV7-9 and TRBJ2-7 gives the whole variable domain DTGVSQNPRHKITKRGQNVTFRCDPISEHNRLYWYRQTLGQGPEFLTYFQNEAQLEKSRLLSDRFSAERPKGSFSTLEIQRTEQGDSAMYLCASSPAVGTGFYEQYFGPGTRLTVT.

The J gene is TRBJ2-3, the V gene TRBV4-1; 8 bases map to TRBD2. CDR3 length: 18 residues. The V gene end was trimmed by 0 bases and the J gene end by 2 bases; junction bases not matched to a gene: 10. Germline CDR1 is MGHRA and CDR2 is YSYEKL. The CDR3 sequence is CASSQELAAGGLTDTQYF. The CDR3, as DNA: TGCGCCAGCAGCCAAGAGCTCGCGGCGGGGGGACTCACAGATACGCAGTATTTT.

This CDR3 reads CASRLGQGSNQPQHF. The CDR3 DNA reads as TGTGCCAGCAGACTGGGACAGGGGAGCAATCAGCCCCAGCATTTT. V and J are TRBV27 and TRBJ1-5, with TRBD1 matching 10 bases. Germline CDR1 and CDR2: MNHEY and SMNVEV (reference sequence). CDR3 length: 15 amino acids. Unmatched junction bases numbered 3, after V lost 6 bases and J lost 1 base.

The rearrangement uses TRBV3-1 (or the pseudogene TRBV3-2) and TRBJ1-3, with 10 bases that match TRBD1. Germline V CDR1 and CDR2: LGHDT, YNNKEL (reference sequence). With 4 bases clipped from V and 2 bases from J, the junction kept 2 bases outside the gene matches. The CDR3 has 15 residues. The DNA for the CDR3 is TGTGCCAGCAGCCGAGGGACAGGGGCTGGAAACACCATATATTTT. The encoded protein is CASSRGTGAGNTIYF.